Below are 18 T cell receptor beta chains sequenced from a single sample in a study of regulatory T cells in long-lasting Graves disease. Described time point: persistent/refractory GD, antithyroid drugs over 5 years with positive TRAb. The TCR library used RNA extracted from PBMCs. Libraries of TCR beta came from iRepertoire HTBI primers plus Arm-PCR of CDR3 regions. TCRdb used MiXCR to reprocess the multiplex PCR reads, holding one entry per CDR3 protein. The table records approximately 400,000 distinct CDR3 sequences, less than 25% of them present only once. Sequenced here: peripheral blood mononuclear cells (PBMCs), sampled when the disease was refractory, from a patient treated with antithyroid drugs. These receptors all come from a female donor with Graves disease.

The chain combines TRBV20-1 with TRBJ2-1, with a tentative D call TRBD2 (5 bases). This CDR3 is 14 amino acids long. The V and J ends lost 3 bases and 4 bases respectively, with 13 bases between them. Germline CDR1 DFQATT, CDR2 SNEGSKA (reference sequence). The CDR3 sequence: CSARVERSYNEQFF. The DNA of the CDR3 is TGCAGTGCTAGGGTGGAGCGGTCATACAATGAGCAGTTCTTC.

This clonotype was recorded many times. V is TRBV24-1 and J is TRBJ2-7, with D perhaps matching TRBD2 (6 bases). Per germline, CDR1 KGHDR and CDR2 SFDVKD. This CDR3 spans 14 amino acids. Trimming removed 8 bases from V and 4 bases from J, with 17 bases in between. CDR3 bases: TGTGCCACCATCCCGTGGGAGGCTGGGTACGAGCAGTACTTC. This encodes CATIPWEAGYEQYF.

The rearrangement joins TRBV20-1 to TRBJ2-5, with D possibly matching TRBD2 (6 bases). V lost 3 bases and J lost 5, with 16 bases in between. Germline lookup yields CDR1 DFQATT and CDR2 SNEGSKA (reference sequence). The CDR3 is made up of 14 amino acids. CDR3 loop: CSARAAGNGETQYF. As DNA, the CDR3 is TGCAGTGCTAGGGCTGCGGGGAACGGGGAGACCCAGTACTTC.

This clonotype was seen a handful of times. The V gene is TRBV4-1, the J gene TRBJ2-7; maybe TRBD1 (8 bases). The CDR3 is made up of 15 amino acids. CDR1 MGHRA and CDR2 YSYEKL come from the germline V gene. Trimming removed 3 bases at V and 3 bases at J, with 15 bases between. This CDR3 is CASSHADREGYEQYF. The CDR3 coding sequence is TGCGCCAGCAGCCACGCGGACAGGGAGGGCTACGAGCAGTACTTC.

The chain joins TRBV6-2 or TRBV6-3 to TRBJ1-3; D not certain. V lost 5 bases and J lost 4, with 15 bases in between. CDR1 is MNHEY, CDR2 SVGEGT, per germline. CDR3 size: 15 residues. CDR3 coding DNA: TGTGCCAGCAGTGAAGCTGCAGGCACGGGAAACACCATATATTTT. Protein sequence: CASSEAAGTGNTIYF.

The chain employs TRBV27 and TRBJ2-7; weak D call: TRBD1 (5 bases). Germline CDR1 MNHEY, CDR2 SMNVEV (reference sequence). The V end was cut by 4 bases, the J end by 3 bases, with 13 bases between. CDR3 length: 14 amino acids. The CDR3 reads CASSSTASHYEQYF. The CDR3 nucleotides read TGTGCCAGCAGTTCGACAGCGAGCCACTACGAGCAGTACTTC.

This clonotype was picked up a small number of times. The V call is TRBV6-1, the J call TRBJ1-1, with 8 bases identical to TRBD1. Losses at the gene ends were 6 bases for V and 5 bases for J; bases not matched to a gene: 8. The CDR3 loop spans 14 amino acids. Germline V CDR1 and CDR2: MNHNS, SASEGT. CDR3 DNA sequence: TGTGCCAGCAGGGAACAGGGGGGAGGGACTGAAGCTTTCTTT. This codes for CASREQGGGTEAFF.

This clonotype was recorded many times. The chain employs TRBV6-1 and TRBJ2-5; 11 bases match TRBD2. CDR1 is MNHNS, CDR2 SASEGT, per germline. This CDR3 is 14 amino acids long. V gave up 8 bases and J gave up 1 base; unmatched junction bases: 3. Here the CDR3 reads CASGTSGVQETQYF. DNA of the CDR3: TGTGCCAGCGGGACTAGCGGAGTCCAAGAGACCCAGTACTTC.

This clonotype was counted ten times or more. CDR3 sequence (DNA): TGTGCCAGCATTGCGAACACCGGGGAGCTGTTTTTT. Its translation is CASIANTGELFF. This chain uses TRBV6-1 with TRBJ2-2; no firm D call. The V end was cut by 7 bases, the J end by 0 bases, with 3 bases between. The CDR3 is made up of 12 amino acids. Germline assignment: CDR1 MNHNS and CDR2 SASEGT.

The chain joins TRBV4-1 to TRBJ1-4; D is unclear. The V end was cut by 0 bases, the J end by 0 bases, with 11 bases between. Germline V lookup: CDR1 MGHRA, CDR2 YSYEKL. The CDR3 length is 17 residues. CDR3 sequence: CASSQEPNTATNEKLFF. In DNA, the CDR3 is TGCGCCAGCAGCCAAGAACCCAACACTGCAACTAATGAAAAACTGTTTTTT.

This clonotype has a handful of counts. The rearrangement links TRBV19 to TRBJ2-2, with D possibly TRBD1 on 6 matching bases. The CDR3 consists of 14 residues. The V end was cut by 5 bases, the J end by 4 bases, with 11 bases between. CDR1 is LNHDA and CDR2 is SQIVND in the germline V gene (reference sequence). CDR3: CASSSPGVTGELFF. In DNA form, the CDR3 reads TGTGCCAGTAGTTCCCCAGGGGTCACCGGGGAGCTGTTTTTT.

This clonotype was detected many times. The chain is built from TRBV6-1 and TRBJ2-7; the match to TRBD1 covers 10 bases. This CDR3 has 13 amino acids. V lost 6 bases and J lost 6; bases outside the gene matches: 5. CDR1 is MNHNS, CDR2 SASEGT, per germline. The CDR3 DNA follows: TGTGCCAGCAGGGGACAGGGGCGTATCGAGCAGTACTTC. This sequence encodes CASRGQGRIEQYF.

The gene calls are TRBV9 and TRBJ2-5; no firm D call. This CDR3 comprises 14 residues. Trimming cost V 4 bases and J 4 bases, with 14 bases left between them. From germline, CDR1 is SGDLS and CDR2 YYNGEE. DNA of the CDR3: TGTGCCAGCAGCCCCCACGAGGAAAGAGAGACCCAGTACTTC. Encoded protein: CASSPHEERETQYF.

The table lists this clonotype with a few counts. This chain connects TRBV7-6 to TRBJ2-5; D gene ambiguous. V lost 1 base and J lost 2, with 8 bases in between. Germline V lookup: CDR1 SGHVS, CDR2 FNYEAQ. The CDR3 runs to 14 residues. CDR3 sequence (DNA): TGTGCCAGCAGCTTAGTTCGCAGTCAAGAGACCCAGTACTTC. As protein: CASSLVRSQETQYF.

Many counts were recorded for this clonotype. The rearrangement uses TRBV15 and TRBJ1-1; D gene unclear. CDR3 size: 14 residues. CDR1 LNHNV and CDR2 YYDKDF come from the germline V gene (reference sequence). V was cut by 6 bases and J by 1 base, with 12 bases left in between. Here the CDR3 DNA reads TGTGCCACCAGTAGTGAAGTAGGGAACACTGAAGCTTTCTTT. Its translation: CATSSEVGNTEAFF.

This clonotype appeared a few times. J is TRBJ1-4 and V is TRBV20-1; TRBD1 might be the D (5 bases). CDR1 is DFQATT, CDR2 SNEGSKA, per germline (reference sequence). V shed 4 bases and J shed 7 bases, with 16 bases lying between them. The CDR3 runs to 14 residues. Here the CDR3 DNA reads TGCAGTGCTACCGGGACCTTACAAGGTGAAAAACTGTTTTTT. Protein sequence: CSATGTLQGEKLFF.

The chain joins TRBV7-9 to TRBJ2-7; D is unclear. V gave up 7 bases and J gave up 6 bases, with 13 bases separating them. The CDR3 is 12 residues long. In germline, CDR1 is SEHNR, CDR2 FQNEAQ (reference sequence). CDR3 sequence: CASTQGKGEQYF. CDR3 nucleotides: TGTGCCAGCACCCAAGGGAAGGGCGAGCAGTACTTC.

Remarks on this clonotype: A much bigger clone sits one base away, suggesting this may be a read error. The CDR3 DNA reads as TGTGCCGGCAGCCCCCTGGGACAGGGGTCTCGGGAGACCCAGTACTTC. Protein: CAGSPLGQGSRETQYF. The chain combines TRBV11-2 with TRBJ2-5, with 10 bases aligning to TRBD1. The CDR3 has 16 amino acids. The germline CDR1 and CDR2 sequences are SGHAT and FQNNGV. The variable domain in full, completed from reference TRBV11-2 and TRBJ2-5, reads EAGVAQSPRYKIIEKRQSVAFWCNPISGHATLYWYQQILGQGPKLLIQFQNNGVVDDSQLPKDRFSAERLKGVDSTLKIQPAKLEDSAVYLCAGSPLGQGSRETQYFGPGTRLLVL.